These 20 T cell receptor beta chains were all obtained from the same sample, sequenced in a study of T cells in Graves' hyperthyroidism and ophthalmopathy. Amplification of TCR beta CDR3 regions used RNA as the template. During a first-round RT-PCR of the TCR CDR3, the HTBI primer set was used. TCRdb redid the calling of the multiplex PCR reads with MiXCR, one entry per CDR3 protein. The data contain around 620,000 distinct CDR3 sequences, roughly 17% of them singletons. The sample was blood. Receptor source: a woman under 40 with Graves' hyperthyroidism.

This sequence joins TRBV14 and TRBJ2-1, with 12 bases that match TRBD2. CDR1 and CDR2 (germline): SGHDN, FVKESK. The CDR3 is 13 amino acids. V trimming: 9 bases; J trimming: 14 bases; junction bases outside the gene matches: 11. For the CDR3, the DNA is TGTGCCAGTTCCCTAGCGGGAGGGCCGCGTAAGTTCTTC. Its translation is CASSLAGGPRKFF.

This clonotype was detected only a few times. CDR3 in amino acids: CASSATGAEKLFF. DNA for the CDR3: TGTGCCAGCAGCGCAACAGGGGCTGAAAAACTGTTTTTT. The rearrangement uses TRBV11-2 and TRBJ1-4; TRBD1 matches 7 bases. Trimming took 5 bases from V and 7 from J; bases not matched to a gene: 4. The germline gives CDR1 SGHAT, CDR2 FQNNGV. The CDR3 sequence is 13 residues long.

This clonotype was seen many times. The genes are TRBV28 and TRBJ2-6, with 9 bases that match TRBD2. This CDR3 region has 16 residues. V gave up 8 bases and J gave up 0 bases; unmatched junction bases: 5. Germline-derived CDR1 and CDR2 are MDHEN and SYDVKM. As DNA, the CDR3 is TGTGCCAGCTGCGGGGGGGACGGCTCTGGGGCCAACGTCCTGACTTTC. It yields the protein CASCGGDGSGANVLTF.

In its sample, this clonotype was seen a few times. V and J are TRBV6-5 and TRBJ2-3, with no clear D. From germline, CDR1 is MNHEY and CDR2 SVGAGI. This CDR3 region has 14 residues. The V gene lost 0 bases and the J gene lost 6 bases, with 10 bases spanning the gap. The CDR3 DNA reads TGTGCCAGCAGTTACTCAATAAGGTTCGATACGCAGTATTTT. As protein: CASSYSIRFDTQYF.

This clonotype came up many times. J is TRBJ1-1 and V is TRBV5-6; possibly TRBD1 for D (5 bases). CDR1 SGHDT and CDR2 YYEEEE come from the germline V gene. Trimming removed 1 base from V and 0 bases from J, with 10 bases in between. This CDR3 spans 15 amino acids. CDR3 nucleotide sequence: TGTGCCAGCAGCTTGCCGAGACAGCTGAACACTGAAGCTTTCTTT. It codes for CASSLPRQLNTEAFF.

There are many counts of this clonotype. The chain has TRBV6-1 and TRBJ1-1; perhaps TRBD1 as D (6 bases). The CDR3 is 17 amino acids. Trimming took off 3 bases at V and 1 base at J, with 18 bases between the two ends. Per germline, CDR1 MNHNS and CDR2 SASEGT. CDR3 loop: CASSDRGTSGGNTEAFF. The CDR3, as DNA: TGTGCCAGCAGTGACAGGGGCACTTCGGGGGGGAACACTGAAGCTTTCTTT.

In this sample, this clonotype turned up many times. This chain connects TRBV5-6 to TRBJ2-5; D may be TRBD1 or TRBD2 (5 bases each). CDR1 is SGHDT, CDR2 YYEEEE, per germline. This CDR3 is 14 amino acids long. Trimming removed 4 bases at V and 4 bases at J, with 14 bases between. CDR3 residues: CASSPPGQGETQYF. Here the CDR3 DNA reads TGTGCCAGCAGCCCGCCGGGGCAGGGAGAGACCCAGTACTTC.

The CDR3 DNA is TGTGCCACCAGCAGAGCCGGGAGATCTAATGAAAAACTGTTTTTT. Its protein is CATSRAGRSNEKLFF. V and J are TRBV15 and TRBJ1-4; D gene uncertain. V lost 1 base and J lost 3, with 9 bases in between. The CDR3 has 15 residues. Germline V gives CDR1 LNHNV, CDR2 YYDKDF (reference sequence). Together with reference TRBV15 and TRBJ1-4, the CDR3 gives the full variable domain: DAMVIQNPRYQVTQFGKPVTLSCSQTLNHNVMYWYQQKSSQAPKLLFHYYDKDFNNEADTPDNFQSRRPNTSFCFLDIRSPGLGDTAMYLCATSRAGRSNEKLFFGSGTQLSVL.

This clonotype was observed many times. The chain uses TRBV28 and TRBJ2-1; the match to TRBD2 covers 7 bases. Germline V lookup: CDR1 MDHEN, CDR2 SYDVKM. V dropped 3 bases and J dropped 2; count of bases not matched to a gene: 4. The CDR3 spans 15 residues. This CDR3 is CASSFAGRAYNEQFF. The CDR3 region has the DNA TGTGCCAGCAGTTTCGCTGGGAGGGCCTACAATGAGCAGTTCTTC.

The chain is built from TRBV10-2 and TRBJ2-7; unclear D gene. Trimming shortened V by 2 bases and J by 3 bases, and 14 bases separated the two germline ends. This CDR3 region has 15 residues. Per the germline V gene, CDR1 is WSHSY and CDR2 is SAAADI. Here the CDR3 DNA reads TGCGCCAGCAGTGAGACGCCCGGCCTCGACTACGAGCAGTACTTC. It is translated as CASSETPGLDYEQYF.

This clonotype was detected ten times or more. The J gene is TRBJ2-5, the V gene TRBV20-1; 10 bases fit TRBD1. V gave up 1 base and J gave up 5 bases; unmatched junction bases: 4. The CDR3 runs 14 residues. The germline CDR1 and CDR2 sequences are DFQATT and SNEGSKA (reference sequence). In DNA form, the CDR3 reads TGCAGTGCTAGAGCAGACAGGGGGCCTGAGACCCAGTACTTC. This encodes CSARADRGPETQYF.

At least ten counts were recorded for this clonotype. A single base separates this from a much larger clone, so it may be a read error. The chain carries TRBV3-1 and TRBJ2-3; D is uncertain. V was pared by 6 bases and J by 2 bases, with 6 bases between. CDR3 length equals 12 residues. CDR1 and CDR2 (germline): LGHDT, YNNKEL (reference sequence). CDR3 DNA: TGTGCCAGCAGGTCCGCCACAGATACGCAGTATTTT. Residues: CASRSATDTQYF.

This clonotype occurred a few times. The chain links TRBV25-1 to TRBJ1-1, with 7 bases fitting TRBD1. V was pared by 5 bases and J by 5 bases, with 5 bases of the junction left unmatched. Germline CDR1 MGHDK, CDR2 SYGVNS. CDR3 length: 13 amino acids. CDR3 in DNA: TGTGCCAGCAGTCTCCCAGGGGGAACTGAAGCTTTCTTT. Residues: CASSLPGGTEAFF.

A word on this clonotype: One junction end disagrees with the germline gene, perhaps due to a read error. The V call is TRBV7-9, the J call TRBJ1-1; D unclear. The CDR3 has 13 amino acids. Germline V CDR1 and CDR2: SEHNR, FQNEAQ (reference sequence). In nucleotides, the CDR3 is TGTGCCAGCAGCTTAGCGGGGAACACTGGAGCTTTCTTT. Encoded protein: CASSLAGNTGAFF.

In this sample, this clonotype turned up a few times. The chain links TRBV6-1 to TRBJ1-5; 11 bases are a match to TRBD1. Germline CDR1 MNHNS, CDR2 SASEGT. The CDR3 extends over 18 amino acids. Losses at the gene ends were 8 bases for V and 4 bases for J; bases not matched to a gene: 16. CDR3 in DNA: TGTGCCAGCTCACTCAGAGAGGGGACAGGGGGGCGAAATCAGCCCCAGCATTTT. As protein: CASSLREGTGGRNQPQHF.

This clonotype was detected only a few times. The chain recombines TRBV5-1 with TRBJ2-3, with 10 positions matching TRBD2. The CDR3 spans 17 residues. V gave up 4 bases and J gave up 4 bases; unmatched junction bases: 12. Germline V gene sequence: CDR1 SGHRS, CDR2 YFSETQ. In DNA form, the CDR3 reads TGCGCCAGCAGCCCCGCCCTGGCTAGCGGGAGCGCAGATACGCAGTATTTT. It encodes CASSPALASGSADTQYF.

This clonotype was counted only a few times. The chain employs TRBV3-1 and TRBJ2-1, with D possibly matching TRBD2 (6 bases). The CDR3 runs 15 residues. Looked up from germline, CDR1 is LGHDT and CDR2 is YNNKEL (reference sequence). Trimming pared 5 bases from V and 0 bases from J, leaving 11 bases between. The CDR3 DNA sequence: TGTGCCAGCAGCGTTTTGCGGGGCTCCTACAATGAGCAGTTCTTC. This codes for CASSVLRGSYNEQFF.

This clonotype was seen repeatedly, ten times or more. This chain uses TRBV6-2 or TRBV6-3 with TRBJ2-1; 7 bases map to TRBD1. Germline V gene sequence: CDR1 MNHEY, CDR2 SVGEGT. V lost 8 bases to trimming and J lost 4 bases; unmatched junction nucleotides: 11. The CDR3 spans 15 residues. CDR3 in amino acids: CASGRQGRTYNEQFF. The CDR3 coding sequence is TGTGCCAGCGGCCGACAGGGCAGAACATACAATGAGCAGTTCTTC.

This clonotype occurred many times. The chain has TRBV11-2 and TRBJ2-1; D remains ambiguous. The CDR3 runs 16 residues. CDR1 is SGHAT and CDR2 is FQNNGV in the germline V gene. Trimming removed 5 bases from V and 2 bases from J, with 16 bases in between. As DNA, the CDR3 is TGTGCCAGCAGCCCTCCCGATAATTGGCCCTACAATGAGCAGTTCTTC. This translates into CASSPPDNWPYNEQFF.

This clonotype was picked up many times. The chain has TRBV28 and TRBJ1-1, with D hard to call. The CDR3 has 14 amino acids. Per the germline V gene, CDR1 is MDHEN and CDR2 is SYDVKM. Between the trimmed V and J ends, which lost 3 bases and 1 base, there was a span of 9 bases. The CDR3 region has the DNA TGTGCCAGCAGTTTCCATGGACGGAACACTGAAGCTTTCTTT. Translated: CASSFHGRNTEAFF.